The subject of this entry is one T cell receptor beta chain. Its antigen has not been determined. Qualities for individual bases were not recorded, and no much larger clone is one base off. A case-control design nested within a healthcare worker cohort in London, UK, was used, with weekly nasopharyngeal swab PCR tests and blood sampling performed. Between 23 and 31 March 2020, the week of the UK lockdown, healthcare workers were enrolled and then followed up weekly for as long as 16 weeks. Libraries came from 5' RACE. These reads were obtained on a NextSeq 500. The TCR library protocol attached unique molecular identifiers to individual cDNA molecules to correct for sequencing error and PCR bias. TCR alpha and beta chains were both sequenced, and the abundances of alpha and beta sequences in each sample were closely correlated with each other. In the paper's pipeline: Decombinator V4 was used to annotate the V gene, J gene and CDR3 of the TCR sequences. Expanded TCRs were defined as changing significantly between any two time points under a Poisson model with p below 0.0001. TCR abundances were normalised to the total number of TCRs sequenced per sample and were expressed as counts per million. MAIT TCRs were defined by TRAV1-2 paired with TRAJ12, TRAJ20 or TRAJ33, and iNKT TCRs by TRAV10 paired with TRAJ18. A search of VDJdb, accessed on 1 November 2021, was run for TCRs annotated to CMV, EBV and SARS-CoV-2, with TCRs annotated for multiple antigens excluded. TCRdb itself trimmed the public reads at Q25 with fastp, ran MiXCR and retained productive beta chains. Rows with one shared CDR3 protein collapse into an entry with the most common genes and DNA. The V and J calls were not made by the authors but by TCRdb's processing. A total of under 65,000 distinct CDR3 sequences appear in this sample, approximately 12% of them only once. The top ten clonotypes cover less than 1.5% of the sample.

This entry is derived from a study of early T cells in non-severe SARS-CoV-2 infection (dated by TCRdb to the early 2020s). Concerning the study at large: TCR sequencing used bulk RNA from unsorted whole blood, so alpha and beta chains could not be paired. The full study reports these points: VDJdb matching was skewed toward anti-spike CD8 responses and likely underestimated virus-specific expansions, missing private and CD4 specificities.

V is cut back by 1 base and J by 1 base, with 5 bases in the junction unmatched. The CDR3 goes from the cysteine to the phenylalanine over 16 residues. Only CDR3 DNA is held: 48 bases, read in frame from base 1. Based on the germline V gene, the CDR1 and CDR2 sequences are SGHTA and FQGNSA. The receptor chain draws on TRBV7-2 and TRBJ1-2; 8 bases in the junction line up with TRBD1. The clonotype comes from an adult who was a healthcare worker with PCR-confirmed SARS-CoV-2 infection or an uninfected control (not recorded which). Material: whole blood. For the CDR3, the sequence is CASSLDRTGINYGYTF. The DNA sequence is given as TGTGCCAGCAGCTTAGACCGGACAGGGATTAACTATGGCTACACCTTC.